The following is a TCR beta chain sequence with its context. Its antigen remains unknown. The method was immunoSEQ multiplex PCR; TCRdb's version includes in-frame clones alone and lacks a portion of them. The sample lists over 55,000 clones, around 80% occurring once. The data stem from a study of OX40 agonist ivuxolimab in advanced cancers. The wider study: Participants, approximately 83% male, averaged 60 years of age, ranging from roughly 23 to 90. Study findings and constraints: By week 6 at 0.1 to 3.0 mg/kg, blood CD4+ and CD8+ T cells had expanded clonally.

Germline lookup yields CDR1 SGHRS and CDR2 YFSETQ. Trimming took off 2 bases at V and 5 bases at J, with 13 bases between the two ends. This CDR3 comprises 14 residues. The V and J genes are TRBV5-1 and TRBJ1-1, with unresolved D. The TCR originated in an adult with an advanced solid tumor such as melanoma, head and neck, liver or kidney cancer. Specimen: CD4+ or CD8+ T cells sorted from blood, collected in a trial of the OX40 agonist ivuxolimab. The CDR3, as DNA: TGCGCCAGCAGCTTTGGGCCAGGCGGAACTGAAGCTTTCTTT. The encoded protein is CASSFGPGGTEAFF.